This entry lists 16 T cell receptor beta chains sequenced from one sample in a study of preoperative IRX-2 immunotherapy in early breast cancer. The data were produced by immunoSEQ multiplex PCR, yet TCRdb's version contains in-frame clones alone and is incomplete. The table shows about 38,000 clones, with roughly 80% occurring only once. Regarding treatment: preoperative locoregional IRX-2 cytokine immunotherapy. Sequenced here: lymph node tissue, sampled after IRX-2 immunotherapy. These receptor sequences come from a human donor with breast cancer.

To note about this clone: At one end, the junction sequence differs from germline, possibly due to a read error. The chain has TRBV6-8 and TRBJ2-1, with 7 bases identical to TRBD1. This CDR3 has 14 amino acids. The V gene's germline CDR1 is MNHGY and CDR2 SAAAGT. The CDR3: CAISVGQVRGEQFF. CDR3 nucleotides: TGTGCCATCAGTGTTGGACAGGTGAGGGGTGAGCAGTTCTTC.

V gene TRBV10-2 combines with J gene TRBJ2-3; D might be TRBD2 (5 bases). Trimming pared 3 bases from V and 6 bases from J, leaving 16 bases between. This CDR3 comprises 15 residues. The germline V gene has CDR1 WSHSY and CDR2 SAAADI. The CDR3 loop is CASSDEGPGSDTQYF. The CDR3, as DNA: TGCGCCAGCAGTGATGAGGGCCCTGGTTCCGATACGCAGTATTTT.

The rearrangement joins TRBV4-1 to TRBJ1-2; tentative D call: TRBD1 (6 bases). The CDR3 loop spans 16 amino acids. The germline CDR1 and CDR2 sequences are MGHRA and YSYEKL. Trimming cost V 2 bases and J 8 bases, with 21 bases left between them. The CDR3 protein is CASSQLFTTRGQGYTF. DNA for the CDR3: TGCGCCAGCAGCCAACTTTTTACCACCAGGGGACAAGGCTACACCTTC.

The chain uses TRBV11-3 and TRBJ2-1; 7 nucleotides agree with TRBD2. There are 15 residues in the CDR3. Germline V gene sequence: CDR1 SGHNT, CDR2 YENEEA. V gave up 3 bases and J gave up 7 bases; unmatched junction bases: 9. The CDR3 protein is CASSLSGGVWNEQFF. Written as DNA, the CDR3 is TGTGCCAGCAGCTTGAGTGGGGGGGTATGGAATGAGCAGTTCTTC. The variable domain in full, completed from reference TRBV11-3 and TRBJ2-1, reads EAGVVQSPRYKIIEKKQPVAFWCNPISGHNTLYWYLQNLGQGPELLIRYENEEAVDDSQLPKDRFSAERLKGVDSTLKIQPAELGDSAVYLCASSLSGGVWNEQFFGPGTRLTVL.

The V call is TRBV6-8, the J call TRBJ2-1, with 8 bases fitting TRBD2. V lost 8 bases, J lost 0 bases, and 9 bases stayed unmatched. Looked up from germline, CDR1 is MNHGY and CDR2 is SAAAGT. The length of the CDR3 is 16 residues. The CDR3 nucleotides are TGTGCCAGCTCCTACCGGGCGGGAGGCTCCTACAATGAGCAGTTCTTC. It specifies CASSYRAGGSYNEQFF.

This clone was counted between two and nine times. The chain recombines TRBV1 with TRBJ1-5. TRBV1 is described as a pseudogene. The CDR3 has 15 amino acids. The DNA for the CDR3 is TGCGCCAGCAGCCAAGACAGGGTACGGGGTCAGCCCCAGCATTTT. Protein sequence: CASSQDRVRGQPQHF.

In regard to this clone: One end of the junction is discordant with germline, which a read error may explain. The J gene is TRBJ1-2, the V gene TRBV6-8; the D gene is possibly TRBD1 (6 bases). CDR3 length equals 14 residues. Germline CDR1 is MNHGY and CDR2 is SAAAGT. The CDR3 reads CASSFGLQGSGYTF. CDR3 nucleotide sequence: TGTGCCAGCAGTTTCGGGCTACAGGGTTCTGGCTATACCTTC.

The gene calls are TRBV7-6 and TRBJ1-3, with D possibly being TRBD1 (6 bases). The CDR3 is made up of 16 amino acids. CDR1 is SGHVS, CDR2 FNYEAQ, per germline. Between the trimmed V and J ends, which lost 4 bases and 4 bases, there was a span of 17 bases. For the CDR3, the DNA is TGTGCCAGCAGCTCCCCTAGTGGGGGGCAAGGAAACACCATATATTTT. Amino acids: CASSSPSGGQGNTIYF.

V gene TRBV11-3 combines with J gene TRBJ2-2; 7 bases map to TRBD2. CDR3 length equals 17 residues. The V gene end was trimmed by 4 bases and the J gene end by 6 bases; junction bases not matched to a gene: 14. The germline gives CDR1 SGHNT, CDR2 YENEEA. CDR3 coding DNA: TGTGCCAGCAGCTCCCTCTTGAGCGGGGTTATTGCCGGGGAGCTGTTTTTT. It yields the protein CASSSLLSGVIAGELFF.

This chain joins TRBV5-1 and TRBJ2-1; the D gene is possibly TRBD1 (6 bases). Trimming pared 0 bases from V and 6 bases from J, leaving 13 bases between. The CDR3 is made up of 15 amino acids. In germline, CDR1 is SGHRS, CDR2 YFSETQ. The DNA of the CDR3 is TGCGCCAGCAGCTTGGTTGGGGGCCGGGGCAATGAGCAGTTCTTC. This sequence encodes CASSLVGGRGNEQFF.

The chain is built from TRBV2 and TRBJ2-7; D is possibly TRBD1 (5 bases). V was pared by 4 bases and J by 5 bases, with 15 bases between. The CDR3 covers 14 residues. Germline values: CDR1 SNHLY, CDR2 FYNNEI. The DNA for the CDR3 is TGTGCCAGCAGTGCCCTCAGGGTTGGGGACGAGCAGTACTTC. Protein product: CASSALRVGDEQYF.

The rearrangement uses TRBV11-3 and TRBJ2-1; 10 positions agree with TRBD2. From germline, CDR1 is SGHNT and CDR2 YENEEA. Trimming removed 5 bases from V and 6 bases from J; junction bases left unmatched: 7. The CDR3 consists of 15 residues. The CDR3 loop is CASSTRLAGVNEQFF. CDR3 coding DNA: TGTGCCAGCAGCACCCGACTAGCGGGCGTCAATGAGCAGTTCTTC. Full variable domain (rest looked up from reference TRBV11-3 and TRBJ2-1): EAGVVQSPRYKIIEKKQPVAFWCNPISGHNTLYWYLQNLGQGPELLIRYENEEAVDDSQLPKDRFSAERLKGVDSTLKIQPAELGDSAVYLCASSTRLAGVNEQFFGPGTRLTVL.

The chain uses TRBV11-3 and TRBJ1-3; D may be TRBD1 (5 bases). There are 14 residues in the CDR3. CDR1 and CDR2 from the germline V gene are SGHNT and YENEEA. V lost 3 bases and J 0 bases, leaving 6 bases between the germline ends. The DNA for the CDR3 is TGTGCCAGCAGCTTGACAGACTCTGGAAACACCATATATTTT. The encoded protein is CASSLTDSGNTIYF. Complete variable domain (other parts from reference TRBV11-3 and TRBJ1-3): EAGVVQSPRYKIIEKKQPVAFWCNPISGHNTLYWYLQNLGQGPELLIRYENEEAVDDSQLPKDRFSAERLKGVDSTLKIQPAELGDSAVYLCASSLTDSGNTIYFGEGSWLTVV.

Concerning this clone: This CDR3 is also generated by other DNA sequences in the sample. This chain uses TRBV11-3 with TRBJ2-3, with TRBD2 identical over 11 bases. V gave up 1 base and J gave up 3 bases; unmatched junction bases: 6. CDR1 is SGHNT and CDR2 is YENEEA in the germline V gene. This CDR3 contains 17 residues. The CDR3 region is CASSLVRLAGGTDTQYF. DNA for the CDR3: TGTGCCAGCAGCTTAGTGCGTCTAGCGGGGGGTACAGATACGCAGTATTTT.

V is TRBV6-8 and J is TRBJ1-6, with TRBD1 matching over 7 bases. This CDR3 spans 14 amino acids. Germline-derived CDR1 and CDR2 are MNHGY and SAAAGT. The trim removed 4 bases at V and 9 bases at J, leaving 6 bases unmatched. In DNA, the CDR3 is TGTGCCAGCAGTTTCGACAGGGTGCGTTCACCCCTCCACTTT. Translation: CASSFDRVRSPLHF.

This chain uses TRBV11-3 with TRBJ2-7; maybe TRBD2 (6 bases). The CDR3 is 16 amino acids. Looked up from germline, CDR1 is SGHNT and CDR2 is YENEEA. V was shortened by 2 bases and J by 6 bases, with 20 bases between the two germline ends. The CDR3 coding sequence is TGTGCCAGCAGCTTAACTTCCCAAGGTCGGGGAGGCGAGCAGTACTTC. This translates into CASSLTSQGRGGEQYF.